This note documents a single T cell receptor (beta chain) sequence. Its specificity is not known. Germline V CDR1 and CDR2: SGDLS, YYNGEE. This CDR3 is built from 14 residues. V shed 0 bases and J shed 5 bases, with 12 bases lying between them. 13 Jbeta primers and 60 Vbeta primers were used for the PCR. Assay: immunoSEQ multiplex PCR; the TCRdb copy retains only in-frame clones and omits some. Of roughly 100,000 clones listed, 64% are singletons. This sample was included in a study of cytomegalovirus exposure and HLA in healthy donors. Study overall: Of all 400 or so donors who were genotyped, 75% to 85% belonged to the Caucasian-associated ancestry cluster. Findings and caveats of the study: Later work found most CMV-associated TCR beta chains apparently HLA-restricted.

The chain recombines TRBV9 with TRBJ2-7; D might be TRBD1 (6 bases). Sequencing was performed on PBMCs. The source is a man aged 60 to 69 in good health and CMV-seronegative. CDR3 in DNA: TGTGCCAGCAGCGTAGGGGGGCCGTATAACGAGCAGTACTTC. This encodes CASSVGGPYNEQYF.